Listed below are T cell receptor beta chains from one sample, sequenced in a study of T cells in localized non-small cell lung cancer. Assay used: immunoSEQ multiplex PCR; TCRdb lists only in-frame clones, some missing. The data show 45,000 or so clones, around 83% seen once. The material was PBMCs, obtained before any cancer treatment. Receptors originate from a man aged 40 to 70 with stage II lung adenocarcinoma. The CDR3 runs from the conserved cysteine through the conserved F or W. A D gene is named only where the DNA matches it firmly. Part of the rows lack a size; the others show once, few, many or a class for expanded clones.

d_call j_call clone_size v_call cdr3_nt cdr3_aa
TRBD1 TRBJ1-1 NA TRBV29-1 TGCAGCGTCCCCGCCATAGGGGACAGGGGGCACACTGAAGCTTTCTTT CSVPAIGDRGHTEAFF
TRBD1 TRBJ2-1 NA TRBV29-1 TGCAGCGTTGAAGAGGGGACAGGGGATGAGCAGTTCTTC CSVEEGTGDEQFF
TRBD1 TRBJ1-1 few TRBV19 TGTGCCAGTAGTATCGGGACAGCTAACACTGAAGCTTTCTTT CASSIGTANTEAFF
TRBD1 TRBJ2-5 NA TRBV18 TGTGCCAGCTCACCCCGACAGGGGGAAGAGACCCAGTACTTC CASSPRQGEETQYF
NA TRBJ1-4 NA TRBV6-5 TGTGCCAGCAAAACAGAGTTTACGGAAGGAAAACTGTTTTTT CASKTEFTEGKLFF
TRBD1 TRBJ2-5 medium-sized TRBV19 TGTGCCAGGGGACAGGGATTCAAAGAGACCCAGTACTTC CARGQGFKETQYF
NA TRBJ2-5 once TRBV5-4 TGTGCCAGCAGCCGAGACAGTCAGGAGACCCAGTACTTC CASSRDSQETQYF
TRBD1 TRBJ1-4 NA TRBV9 TGTGCCAGCAGCCAAGGAATACAGGGGGAAGCTAATGAAAAACTGTTTTTT CASSQGIQGEANEKLFF
TRBD1 TRBJ1-1 NA TRBV19 TGTGCCAGTTCGACAGGGGGAGACACTGAAGCTTTCTTT CASSTGGDTEAFF
NA TRBJ1-5 NA TRBV19 TGTGCCAGTAGTTTCCAGTGGGGAGACAATAGCAATCAGCCCCAGCATTTT CASSFQWGDNSNQPQHF
NA TRBJ2-2 NA TRBV6-1 TGTGCCAGCGGGGCTACGGGGGAGCTGTTTTTT CASGATGELFF
NA TRBJ2-7 NA TRBV7-6 TGTGCCAGCAGCTTAAGAGATAGGCTCGAGCAGTACTTC CASSLRDRLEQYF
NA TRBJ1-2 NA TRBV6-5 TGTGCCAGCAGTGTGGAGGGGCCATCGTGGTATGGCTACACCTTC CASSVEGPSWYGYTF
TRBD1 TRBJ1-5 NA TRBV30 TGTGCCTGGAGTATAGGGACAGTGGTTAGCAATCAGCCCCAGCATTTT CAWSIGTVVSNQPQHF
NA TRBJ1-1 NA TRBV28 TGTGCCAGCAGTTTTGAGGGGACCAGGGACACTGAAGCTTTCTTT CASSFEGTRDTEAFF
NA TRBJ1-2 NA TRBV5-1 TGCGCCAGCAGCTTGGGACAGCCCTATGGCTACACCTTC CASSLGQPYGYTF
NA TRBJ2-6 NA TRBV18 TGTGCCAGCTCACCAGGTCCCTCTGGGGCCAACGTCCTGACTTTC CASSPGPSGANVLTF
NA TRBJ2-3 NA TRBV14 TGTGCCAGCAGCATCCGGGGGTTTTCCGGGACACTTAGCACAGATACGCAGTATTTT CASSIRGFSGTLSTDTQYF
NA TRBJ1-5 NA TRBV4-2 TGTGCCAGCAGCCAAGATCTTGGCGGCCAGCCCCAGCATTTT CASSQDLGGQPQHF
NA TRBJ2-3 once TRBV2 TGTGCCAGCAGTGGGGCGCTGGCAGATACGCAGTATTTT CASSGALADTQYF
NA TRBJ1-2 few TRBV6-1 TGTGCCAGCAGTAAAGCCCGGACAGACTATGGCTACACCTTC CASSKARTDYGYTF
NA TRBJ1-4 NA TRBV6-1 TGTGCCAGCTATCGAGAAAAACTGTTTTTT CASYREKLFF
TRBD1 TRBJ2-3 NA TRBV19 TGTGCCACCCGGGACAGATACACAGATACGCAGTATTTT CATRDRYTDTQYF
TRBD1 TRBJ2-3 once TRBV11-3 TGTGCCAGCAGCTTAGCGACAGGGGGCTGGGGTACGCAGTATTTT CASSLATGGWGTQYF
NA TRBJ1-1 NA TRBV30 TGTGCCTGGATGGATTTGAGGGGGACTGAAGCTTTCTTT CAWMDLRGTEAFF
NA TRBJ1-6 NA TRBV19 TGTGCCAGTAGTGAGCTGCAGGGCGTTCGGAATTCACCCCTCCACTTT CASSELQGVRNSPLHF
TRBD1 TRBJ1-6 NA TRBV6-1 TGTGCCAGCAGTGCTATGGACAGGGGGAGATCACCCCTCCACTTT CASSAMDRGRSPLHF
TRBD2 TRBJ2-5 NA TRBV5-1 TGCGCCAGCAGCTTGTTCTCGCGGGGGGGAGGAGAGACCCAGTACTTC CASSLFSRGGGETQYF
NA TRBJ2-1 NA TRBV19 TGTGCCAGTAGTATCAGGGTCGGAAATGAGCAGTTCTTC CASSIRVGNEQFF
NA TRBJ1-1 few TRBV5-5 TGTGCCAGCAGCTCGCTAGACAGCTACACTGAAGCTTTCTTT CASSSLDSYTEAFF
TRBD1 TRBJ2-7 NA TRBV6-1 TGTGCCAGCGGACAGGGGGTTTTCTACGAGCAGTACTTC CASGQGVFYEQYF
NA TRBJ2-3 NA TRBV5-4 TGTGCCAGCAGCTTGGGAGGGTTTGGGCTCACAGATACGCAGTATTTT CASSLGGFGLTDTQYF
NA TRBJ2-5 NA TRBV30 TGTGCCTGGAAAGTTAACAGGGATAAGACCCAGTACTTC CAWKVNRDKTQYF
NA TRBJ1-1 once TRBV18 TGTGCCAGCTCGCGTTCCGGCTCGGAGGCTTTCTTT CASSRSGSEAFF
TRBD1 TRBJ2-7 NA TRBV5-1 TGCGCCAGCAGCTTGGAAGGTACAGGGGTCGAAGAGCAGTACTTC CASSLEGTGVEEQYF
NA TRBJ2-1 NA TRBV30 TGTGCCTGGAGTGGGGGGGGCAGGGGTGAGCAGTTCTTC CAWSGGGRGEQFF
NA TRBJ2-4 NA TRBV4-2 TGTGCCAGCAGCCAAGATGGGGGACCCGAAAACATTCAGTACTTC CASSQDGGPENIQYF
TRBD1 TRBJ2-7 NA TRBV5-4 TGTGCCAGCAGCTCAGGTTCGGAAAGGACAGGGCCCGTGTTC CASSSGSERTGPVF
NA TRBJ1-2 NA TRBV28 TGTGCCAGCAGTTCTCGCGGGCGGACTGGCTACACCTTC CASSSRGRTGYTF
NA TRBJ2-2 NA TRBV6-6 TGTGCCAGCAGTTACGGCGAGGGCGGGGAGCTGTTTTTT CASSYGEGGELFF
NA TRBJ1-1 NA TRBV11-2 TGTGCCAGCAGCTTAGATTCGAACACTGAAGCTTTCTTT CASSLDSNTEAFF
NA TRBJ1-6 NA TRBV6-4 TGTGCCAGCAGAGGGGGAATTGGATCACCCCTCCACTTT CASRGGIGSPLHF
NA TRBJ1-2 NA TRBV9 TGTGCCAGCAGCGTAGGGCAAGGAGCTAACTATGGCTACACCTTC CASSVGQGANYGYTF
NA TRBJ1-3 NA TRBV5-1 TGCGCCAGCAGCTCCCGTCGACAGGCTGGAAACACCATATATTTT CASSSRRQAGNTIYF
NA TRBJ2-4 NA TRBV28 TGTGCCAGCAATAGAAGCGGAGCCAAAAACATTCAGTACTTC CASNRSGAKNIQYF
NA TRBJ2-3 few TRBV30 TGTGCCTGGGGAAGAGCGAGTACGAGCACAGATACGCAGTATTTT CAWGRASTSTDTQYF